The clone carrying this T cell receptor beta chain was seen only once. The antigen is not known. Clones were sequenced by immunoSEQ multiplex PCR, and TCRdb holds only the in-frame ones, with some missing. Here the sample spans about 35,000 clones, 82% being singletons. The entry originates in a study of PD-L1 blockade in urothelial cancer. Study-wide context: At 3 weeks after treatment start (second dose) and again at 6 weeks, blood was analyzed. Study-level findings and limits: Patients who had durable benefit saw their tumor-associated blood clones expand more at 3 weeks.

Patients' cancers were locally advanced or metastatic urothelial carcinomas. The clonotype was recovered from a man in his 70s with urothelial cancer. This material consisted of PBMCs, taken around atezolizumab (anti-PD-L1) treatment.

This chain's CDR3 is CASSRAGGNTEAFF. The CDR3 region has the DNA TGTGCCAGCTCGCGCGCGGGAGGTAACACTGAAGCTTTCTTT. The chain is built from TRBV18 and TRBJ1-1; D is undetermined. With 6 bases removed from V and 2 bases from J, the gap between germline ends came to 13 bases. CDR1 and CDR2 from the germline V gene are KGHSH and LQKENI. CDR3 length: 14 amino acids. Full variable domain (remainder filled in from reference TRBV18 and TRBJ1-1): NAGVMQNPRHLVRRRGQEARLRCSPMKGHSHVYWYRQLPEEGLKFMVYLQKENIIDESGMPKERFSAEFPKEGPSILRIQQVVRGDSAAYFCASSRAGGNTEAFFGQGTRLTVV.